Listed below are T cell receptor beta chains from one sample, sequenced in a study of human T cells and chemical hapten exposure. From the RACE reads, TCRdb called clonotypes with MiXCR, one entry per CDR3 protein. The sample lists around 110,000 distinct CDR3 sequences; approximately 10% were seen once. Sequenced material: whole blood, taken in connection with sensitization to the hapten diphenylcyclopropenone (DPC). These receptors all stem from a woman between 50 and 59 years old with alopecia areata. Some clones in this sample may be carry-over from other donors' samples. The CDR3 runs from the conserved cysteine through the conserved F or W. A D gene is named only where the DNA matches it firmly. Clone size is shown for a subset of rows, as once, few, many or a class of expanded clone.

clone size: NA
V gene: TRBV20-1
D gene: TRBD2
J gene: TRBJ2-3
CDR3 DNA: TGCAGTAGAGCTCGGGGGGTATTGGAGAGGACAGATACGCAGTATTTT
CDR3 protein: CSRARGVLERTDTQYF

clone size: NA
V gene: TRBV6-6
D gene: NA
J gene: TRBJ1-5
CDR3 DNA: TGTGCCAGCAGTCCCAGGGCAGGCCAGAATCAGCCCCAGCATTTT
CDR3 protein: CASSPRAGQNQPQHF

clone size: few
V gene: TRBV27
D gene: NA
J gene: TRBJ1-2
CDR3 DNA: TGTGCCAGCAGCCCTCTTAAGCCCTTCGTGTTGGATGGCTACACCTTC
CDR3 protein: CASSPLKPFVLDGYTF

clone size: few
V gene: TRBV7-2
D gene: NA
J gene: TRBJ1-4
CDR3 DNA: TGTGCCAGCAGCTTAGGGATGGCGTCAACTAATGAAAAACTGTTTTTT
CDR3 protein: CASSLGMASTNEKLFF

clone size: few
V gene: TRBV11-1
D gene: NA
J gene: TRBJ2-7
CDR3 DNA: TGTGCCAGCAGTCGTTCCCCTCCTGACGAGCAGTACTTC
CDR3 protein: CASSRSPPDEQYF

clone size: few
V gene: TRBV2
D gene: NA
J gene: TRBJ2-1
CDR3 DNA: TGTGCCAGACTCCTCTACAATGAGCAGTTCTTC
CDR3 protein: CARLLYNEQFF

clone size: few
V gene: TRBV12-5
D gene: NA
J gene: TRBJ2-3
CDR3 DNA: TGTGCTAGTGGTTTGGGGGGGGACACAGATACGCAGTATTTT
CDR3 protein: CASGLGGDTDTQYF

clone size: many
V gene: TRBV5-5
D gene: TRBD2
J gene: TRBJ2-3
CDR3 DNA: TGTGCCAGCAGCTTGGGCAGCGGGGGCACAGATACGCAGTATTTT
CDR3 protein: CASSLGSGGTDTQYF

clone size: few
V gene: TRBV28
D gene: NA
J gene: TRBJ1-1
CDR3 DNA: TGTGCCAGCAGTCCTATGGGGTCTCCAATGAACACTGAAGCTTTCTTT
CDR3 protein: CASSPMGSPMNTEAFF

clone size: few
V gene: TRBV20-1
D gene: NA
J gene: TRBJ2-7
CDR3 DNA: TGCAGTGCTAGAGCGTGTAGCGAGATCTACGAGCAGTACTTC
CDR3 protein: CSARACSEIYEQYF

clone size: NA
V gene: TRBV4-2
D gene: NA
J gene: TRBJ1-1
CDR3 DNA: TGTGCCAGCAGCCAAGTTCCGATGAACACTGAAGCTTTCTTT
CDR3 protein: CASSQVPMNTEAFF

clone size: many
V gene: TRBV6-5
D gene: NA
J gene: TRBJ1-1
CDR3 DNA: TGTGCCAGCCTACTCCGGGACAACACTGAAGCTTTCTTT
CDR3 protein: CASLLRDNTEAFF

clone size: NA
V gene: TRBV27
D gene: TRBD2
J gene: TRBJ2-1
CDR3 DNA: TGTGCCAGCACGGGGGGGGGCCCCTACAATGAGCAGTTCTTC
CDR3 protein: CASTGGGPYNEQFF

clone size: NA
V gene: TRBV27
D gene: NA
J gene: TRBJ1-1
CDR3 DNA: TGTGCCAGCAGTCCATGGCGTGGGGCCTCCCATCTCAGGAACACTGAAGCTTTCTTT
CDR3 protein: CASSPWRGASHLRNTEAFF

clone size: few
V gene: TRBV20-1
D gene: NA
J gene: TRBJ1-6
CDR3 DNA: TGCAGTGCCGCCCAGGTCCCGAATTCACCCCTCCACTTT
CDR3 protein: CSAAQVPNSPLHF

clone size: few
V gene: TRBV19
D gene: NA
J gene: TRBJ2-1
CDR3 DNA: TGTGCCAGTAGACCCCGGGGGGCGGGGTCGAATGAGCAGTTCTTC
CDR3 protein: CASRPRGAGSNEQFF